The following is a TCR beta chain sequence with its context. Its antigen remains unknown. The data belong to a study of Ad26.COV2.S vaccination and SARS-CoV-2 variants. Notes on the study in general: Quantification of TCR breadth and depth may have yielded underestimates of total T cell responses. The placebo group had lower spike-specific TCR breadth than the vaccine recipients did.

CDR3 length: 13 residues. Losses at the gene ends were 8 bases for V and 6 bases for J; bases not matched to a gene: 6. In germline, CDR1 is SNHLY, CDR2 FYNNEI. Libraries were prepared by immunoSEQ multiplex PCR; TCRdb keeps only in-frame clonotypes and omits some of them. The table lists about 180,000 clones, roughly 85% of them singletons, with about 5.5% in the top ten. This receptor was identified in a human donor who had recovered from COVID-19. The specimen comprised peripheral blood, sampled after recovery from COVID-19. The rearrangement uses TRBV2 and TRBJ2-3; 9 bases match TRBD1. The CDR3 coding sequence is TGTGCCAGCGGTACAGGGGGCTTGGATACGCAGTATTTT. This gives the protein CASGTGGLDTQYF. Variable domain in full (rest from reference TRBV2 and TRBJ2-3): EPEVTQTPSHQVTQMGQEVILRCVPISNHLYFYWYRQILGQKVEFLVSFYNNEISEKSEIFDDQFSVERPDGSNFTLKIRSTKLEDSAMYFCASGTGGLDTQYFGPGTRLTVL.